The next 21 T cell receptor beta chains were all read from a single sample in a study of cytomegalovirus exposure and HLA in healthy donors. Amplification used 60 Vbeta primers and 13 Jbeta primers. Data came from immunoSEQ multiplex PCR; TCRdb stores just in-frame clones and leaves some out. Of under 150,000 clones listed, approximately 68% are singletons. Sequenced input: PBMCs. The origin of the receptors is a man aged 40-55 years in good health and CMV-seronegative.

The chain recombines TRBV5-5 with TRBJ1-2; a possible D gene is TRBD1 (5 bases). Looked up from germline, CDR1 is SGHKS and CDR2 is YYEKEE (reference sequence). This CDR3 has 13 amino acids. V shed 4 bases and J shed 3 bases, with 10 bases lying between them. CDR3 loop: CASSPDSDYGYTF. CDR3 bases: TGTGCCAGCAGCCCTGACAGCGACTATGGCTACACCTTC.

V gene TRBV27 combines with J gene TRBJ2-7, with 9 bases matching TRBD2. The trim removed 5 bases at V and 5 bases at J, leaving 7 bases unmatched. The CDR3 is 14 amino acids. Per germline, CDR1 MNHEY and CDR2 SMNVEV (reference sequence). Written as DNA, the CDR3 is TGTGCCAGCAGTCCCCAGCGGGAGGTTGACGAGCAGTACTTC. This codes for CASSPQREVDEQYF.

This clone was seen a single time. This chain connects TRBV6-1 to TRBJ2-7; D call uncertain. Germline CDR1 is MNHNS and CDR2 is SASEGT. The CDR3 runs 17 residues. V was pared by 2 bases and J by 2 bases, with 19 bases between. The CDR3 nucleotides are TGTGCCAGCAGTGAAACCCGCCGCGTGTGGGCGCCCTACGAGCAGTACTTC. Residues: CASSETRRVWAPYEQYF.

This clone was found a few times. This rearrangement joins TRBV7-2 to TRBJ1-2; 10 bases map to TRBD1. The V and J ends lost 1 base and 2 bases, in that order; junction bases with no gene match: 4. The germline V gene encodes CDR1 SGHTA and CDR2 FQGNSA. The CDR3 is 16 residues long. CDR3 sequence reads: CASSLGGTGVNYGYTF. The CDR3 bases are TGTGCCAGCAGCTTAGGGGGGACAGGGGTAAACTATGGCTACACCTTC. The whole variable domain, remainder taken from reference TRBV7-2 and TRBJ1-2, is GAGVSQSPSNKVTEKGKDVELRCDPISGHTALYWYRQSLGQGLEFLIYFQGNSAPDKSGLPSDRFSAERTGGSVSTLTIQRTQQEDSAVYLCASSLGGTGVNYGYTFGSGTRLTVV.

The rearrangement links TRBV4-1 to TRBJ2-5; TRBD1 aligns across 8 bases. Germline V gene sequence: CDR1 MGHRA, CDR2 YSYEKL. Unmatched junction bases numbered 13, after V lost 3 bases and J lost 4 bases. This CDR3 spans 17 amino acids. Written as DNA, the CDR3 is TGCGCCAGCAGCCACTCGGACAGGGCCCTCCCGCGAGAGACCCAGTACTTC. The encoded protein is CASSHSDRALPRETQYF.

The V and J genes are TRBV27 and TRBJ2-3, with D uncertain. Germline assignment: CDR1 MNHEY and CDR2 SMNVEV (reference sequence). The CDR3 has 14 residues. With 0 bases removed from V and 5 bases from J, the gap between germline ends came to 9 bases. CDR3: CASSLSQTGDTQYF. The DNA for the CDR3 is TGTGCCAGCAGTTTATCCCAAACGGGAGATACGCAGTATTTT.

The chain recombines TRBV28 with TRBJ2-7; 12 bases are a match to TRBD1. CDR1 and CDR2 (germline): MDHEN, SYDVKM. The V segment lost 6 bases and the J segment 3 bases; nucleotides outside the gene matches: 6. The CDR3 sequence is 15 residues long. The CDR3 nucleotides read TGTGCCAGCAGACCAAGGGACAGGGGGCTCTACGAGCAGTACTTC. Its translation is CASRPRDRGLYEQYF.

The rearrangement joins TRBV10-1 to TRBJ2-7, with 12 bases that match TRBD2. The germline CDR1 and CDR2 sequences are WNHNN and SYGVQD (reference sequence). This CDR3 has 13 residues. V shed 5 bases, J shed 7 bases, and the junction held 3 bases outside the gene matches. The CDR3 region has the DNA TGCGCCAGCAGTACAGGACTAGCGGGAGAGCAGTACTTC. Residues: CASSTGLAGEQYF.

The J gene is TRBJ1-5, the V gene TRBV2; 10 nucleotides line up with TRBD1. This CDR3 is built from 14 residues. Germline V lookup: CDR1 SNHLY, CDR2 FYNNEI. J was trimmed by 12 bases and V by 7 bases; bases with no gene match: 12. CDR3 nucleotide sequence: TGTGCCAGCAAACCGGGACAGGGGAGGGCCGACCAGCATTTT. Translation: CASKPGQGRADQHF.

This clone was counted between two and nine times. The chain combines TRBV28 with TRBJ1-1; possibly TRBD1 for D (6 bases). Germline V CDR1 and CDR2: MDHEN, SYDVKM. The V end lost 6 bases, the J end lost 3 bases, and 17 bases lay between the germline ends. CDR3 length equals 15 residues. CDR3 DNA sequence: TGTGCCAGCAGACGTCCAGCCCGACAGGACACTGAAGCTTTCTTT. Residues: CASRRPARQDTEAFF.

The rearrangement uses TRBV2 and TRBJ2-2, with TRBD1 matching over 10 bases. The CDR3 is 15 residues long. With 5 bases clipped from V and 6 bases from J, the junction kept 6 bases outside the gene matches. CDR1 SNHLY and CDR2 FYNNEI come from the germline V gene. The CDR3 sequence: CASSFGTGVPGELFF. The CDR3 bases are TGTGCCAGCAGTTTCGGGACAGGGGTTCCCGGGGAGCTGTTTTTT. The complete variable domain, with remaining parts taken from reference TRBV2 and TRBJ2-2, reads EPEVTQTPSHQVTQMGQEVILRCVPISNHLYFYWYRQILGQKVEFLVSFYNNEISEKSEIFDDQFSVERPDGSNFTLKIRSTKLEDSAMYFCASSFGTGVPGELFFGEGSRLTVL.

The chain carries TRBV5-4 and TRBJ1-1; no firm D call. V was shortened by 0 bases and J by 1 base, with 7 bases between the two germline ends. Germline V gene lookup returns CDR1 SGHNT and CDR2 YYREEE (reference sequence). This CDR3 is 14 amino acids long. The CDR3 DNA is TGTGCCAGCAGCTTGGAAGCAGGGAACACTGAAGCTTTCTTT. This gives the protein CASSLEAGNTEAFF.

The chain uses TRBV5-6 and TRBJ2-7, with TRBD2 identical over 12 bases. Germline lookup yields CDR1 SGHDT and CDR2 YYEEEE. The CDR3 covers 15 residues. J gave up 5 bases and V 4 bases, and 7 bases lay outside the gene matches. The CDR3 here is CASSLAGGRLNEQYF. In DNA form, the CDR3 reads TGTGCCAGCAGCCTAGCGGGGGGGCGCCTCAACGAGCAGTACTTC.

The CDR3: CASSLSGVWEKLFF. Written as DNA, the CDR3 is TGTGCCAGCAGCTTGTCGGGGGTTTGGGAAAAACTGTTTTTT. V is TRBV5-6 and J is TRBJ1-4; D is possibly TRBD1 (5 bases). The CDR3 runs to 14 residues. Germline V gene lookup returns CDR1 SGHDT and CDR2 YYEEEE. V was cut by 1 base and J by 8 bases, with 12 bases left in between.

V gene TRBV9 combines with J gene TRBJ2-3; D ambiguous. The CDR3 runs to 13 residues. Germline lookup yields CDR1 SGDLS and CDR2 YYNGEE. Deletions cut 0 bases from V and 6 bases from J, with 8 bases between. For the CDR3, the DNA is TGTGCCAGCAGCGTAGATGAGGTGGATACGCAGTATTTT. Protein product: CASSVDEVDTQYF.

The chain is built from TRBV6-5 and TRBJ1-4; D not resolved. The CDR3 has 14 amino acids. V dropped 4 bases and J dropped 7 bases, with 13 bases sitting between them. CDR1 and CDR2 (germline): MNHEY, SVGAGI. In nucleotides, the CDR3 is TGTGCCAGCAGTTCCGGCACAGTTTCTGAAAAACTGTTTTTT. Translation: CASSSGTVSEKLFF.

The chain employs TRBV5-1 and TRBJ2-5; a weak D match, TRBD2 (6 bases). Trimming shortened V by 2 bases and J by 1 base, and 12 bases separated the two germline ends. Germline assignment: CDR1 SGHRS and CDR2 YFSETQ. The CDR3 spans 15 residues. This chain's CDR3 is CASSLFGGIQETQYF. DNA for the CDR3: TGCGCCAGCAGCTTATTTGGGGGGATCCAAGAGACCCAGTACTTC.

V usage is TRBV7-2 and J usage is TRBJ2-5; the D is unclear. TRBJ2-7 explains the end of the DNA better; the J call may be wrong. This CDR3 is 11 amino acids long. Germline CDR1 reads SGHTA; CDR2 reads FQGNSA. CDR3 in amino acids: CASSLFYEQYF. The CDR3 nucleotides read TGTGCCAGCAGCTTATTCTACGAGCAGTACTTC.

This chain links TRBV9 with TRBJ1-3, with 10 bases fitting TRBD1. Trimming at V came to 3 bases and at J to 0 bases, leaving 6 bases not matched to a gene. CDR3 length equals 17 residues. Per the germline V gene, CDR1 is SGDLS and CDR2 is YYNGEE. The CDR3 sequence: CASSATGTGVSGNTIYF. CDR3 nucleotide sequence: TGTGCCAGCAGCGCGACGGGGACAGGGGTCTCTGGAAACACCATATATTTT.

The chain employs TRBV10-2 and TRBJ2-3, with TRBD2 identical over 8 bases. Trimming at V came to 1 base and at J to 2 bases, leaving 5 bases not matched to a gene. Germline V gene lookup returns CDR1 WSHSY and CDR2 SAAADI. There are 16 residues in the CDR3. The CDR3 is CASSEWGSGDTDTQYF. CDR3 sequence (DNA): TGCGCCAGCAGTGAGTGGGGTAGCGGGGACACAGATACGCAGTATTTT.

The rearrangement uses TRBV6-1 and TRBJ1-2, with TRBD1 matching 8 bases. CDR1 is MNHNS and CDR2 is SASEGT in the germline V gene. J lost 4 bases, V lost 4 bases, and 5 bases had no gene match. The CDR3 runs 14 residues. CDR3 sequence (DNA): TGTGCCAGCAGTGCTACTGGACAGGGCTATGGCTACACCTTC. It is translated as CASSATGQGYGYTF.